One sample yielded the 2 T cell receptor beta chains listed below, sequenced in a study of T cell repertoires in cytomegalovirus infection. TCRdb passed the reads through MiXCR, listing each CDR3 protein once. The sample lists approximately 600,000 distinct CDR3 sequences; under 45% were seen once. No antigen has been assigned to these receptors. This specimen was cultured PBMCs, taken from culture after CMV antigen stimulation. These receptors all come from a human donor in good health (CMV status not recorded). Some clones in this sample may be carry-over from other donors' samples.

This clonotype came up a few times. The V and J genes are TRBV19 and TRBJ1-1; 7 bases agree with TRBD1. CDR1 and CDR2 from the germline V gene are LNHDA and SQIVND (reference sequence). The CDR3 spans 15 residues. V shed 2 bases and J 3 bases; nucleotides not matched to a gene: 6. CDR3 sequence (DNA): TGTGCCAGTAGTATATCTTCGAGGGGGCACACTGAAGCTTTCTTT. It is translated as CASSISSRGHTEAFF.

In its sample, this clonotype was seen a few times. V and J are TRBV7-6 and TRBJ2-1; D remains ambiguous. The CDR3 spans 14 residues. From germline, CDR1 is SGHVS and CDR2 FNYEAQ. The V and J ends lost 3 bases and 5 bases respectively, with 11 bases between them. The CDR3 here is CASSFVGGNNEQFF. CDR3 nucleotides: TGTGCCAGCAGCTTTGTGGGTGGGAACAATGAGCAGTTCTTC.